This record concerns one T cell receptor beta chain sequence. The antigen remains unidentified. Random hexamers were used to reverse transcribe the RNA input (roughly 0.5 to 1 ug). Amplification of TCR beta CDR3 used immunoSEQ multiplex PCR across 54 Vbeta and 13 Jbeta. Via MiXCR, TCRdb re-called the immunoSEQ multiplex PCR reads, giving one row per CDR3 protein. The sample records some 450,000 distinct CDR3 sequences, around 83% being singletons. The data belong to a study of CD8 T cells in Susac syndrome. General study points: Acknowledgment was made by the study that its TCR sequencing and HLA analysis involved a relatively small number of individuals.

The authors sequenced TCR beta from blood CD8+ and CD4+ T cells. The multiple sclerosis controls, all treatment-naive patients, had relapsing-remitting disease that was stable or active. V lost 1 base to trimming and J lost 6 bases; unmatched junction nucleotides: 15. The CDR3 loop spans 18 amino acids. The germline CDR1 and CDR2 sequences are KGHSH and LQKENI. The J gene is TRBJ1-5, the V gene TRBV18; 7 bases fit TRBD1. Specimen: CD8+ T cells from PBMCs. The clonotype originates from a human donor with multiple sclerosis. This chain's CDR3 is CASSPRTGALKSCQPQHF. In DNA, the CDR3 is TGTGCCAGCTCACCACGCACAGGGGCCCTGAAGAGCTGTCAGCCCCAGCATTTT. Supplemented by reference TRBV18 and TRBJ1-5, the full variable domain reads NAGVMQNPRHLVRRRGQEARLRCSPMKGHSHVYWYRQLPEEGLKFMVYLQKENIIDESGMPKERFSAEFPKEGPSILRIQQVVRGDSAAYFCASSPRTGALKSCQPQHFGDGTRLSIL.